This TCR beta chain was identified in a study of control samples from healthy donors and cancer patients. Here immunoSEQ multiplex PCR was the method, and the copy in TCRdb shows in-frame clones only, minus some. The sample has about 130,000 clones, 80% to 95% seen once. CDR3 length: 17 residues. Looked up from germline, CDR1 is SGHRS and CDR2 is YFSETQ. V was trimmed by 1 base and J by 4 bases, leaving 20 bases between them. The TCR comes from a man in his forties in good health. The sample consisted of blood. The chain employs TRBV5-1 and TRBJ1-1; D may be TRBD1 (5 bases). The CDR3 here is CASSLTSAGWGLTEAFF. CDR3 nucleotides: TGCGCCAGCAGCTTGACTTCGGCAGGGTGGGGCCTCACTGAAGCTTTCTTT.